This T cell receptor beta chain comes out of a study of PD-L1 blockade in urothelial cancer. On the study more broadly: Starting in about 2014, patients were given atezolizumab (1,200 mg intravenously every 3 weeks). Male patients with bladder-origin urothelial cancer numbered about nine tenths of the roughly 30. T cells numbered a median of 141,255 in the blood samples. Investigators checked blood 3 weeks (second dose) and 6 weeks after treatment start.

Germline lookup yields CDR1 LGHNT and CDR2 FRNRAP. The CDR3 loop spans 17 amino acids. The V and J ends lost 2 bases and 2 bases, in that order; junction bases with no gene match: 7. Time point of the sample: peripheral blood 6 weeks after treatment start. Libraries were prepared by immunoSEQ multiplex PCR; TCRdb keeps only in-frame clonotypes and omits some of them. Of 40,000 to 55,000 clones listed, about 90% are singletons. This chain links TRBV12-5 with TRBJ2-3; 10 nucleotides align to TRBD2. The sequencing used PBMCs, collected around atezolizumab (anti-PD-L1) treatment. The TCR sequence derives from a man between 65 and 85 years old with urothelial cancer. The CDR3, as DNA: TGTGCTAGTGGTTTGTGGCTAGCGGGAGCCCCCACAGATACGCAGTATTTT. This encodes CASGLWLAGAPTDTQYF.